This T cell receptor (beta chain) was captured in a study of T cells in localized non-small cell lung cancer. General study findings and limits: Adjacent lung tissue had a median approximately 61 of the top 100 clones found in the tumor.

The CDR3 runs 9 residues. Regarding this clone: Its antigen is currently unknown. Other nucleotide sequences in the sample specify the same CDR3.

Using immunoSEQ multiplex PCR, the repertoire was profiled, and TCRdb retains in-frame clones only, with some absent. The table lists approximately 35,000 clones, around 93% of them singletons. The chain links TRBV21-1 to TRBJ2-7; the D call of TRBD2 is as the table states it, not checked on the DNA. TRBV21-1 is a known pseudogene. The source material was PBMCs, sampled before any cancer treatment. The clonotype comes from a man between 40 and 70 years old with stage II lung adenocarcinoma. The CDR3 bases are TGTGCCAGCAGGACGGGGAAATACTTC. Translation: CASRTGKYF.